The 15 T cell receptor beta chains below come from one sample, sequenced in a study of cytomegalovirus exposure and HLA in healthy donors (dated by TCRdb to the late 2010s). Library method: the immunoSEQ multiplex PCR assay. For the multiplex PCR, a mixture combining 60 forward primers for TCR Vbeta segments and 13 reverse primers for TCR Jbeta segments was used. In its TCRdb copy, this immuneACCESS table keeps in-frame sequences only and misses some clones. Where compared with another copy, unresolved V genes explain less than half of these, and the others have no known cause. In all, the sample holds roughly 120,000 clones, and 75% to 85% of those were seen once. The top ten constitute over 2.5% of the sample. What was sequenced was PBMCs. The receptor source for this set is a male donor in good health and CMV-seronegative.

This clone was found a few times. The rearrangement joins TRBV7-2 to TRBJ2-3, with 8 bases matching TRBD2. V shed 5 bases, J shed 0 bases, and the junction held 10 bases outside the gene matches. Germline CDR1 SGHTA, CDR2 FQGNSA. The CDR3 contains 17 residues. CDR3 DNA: TGTGCCAGCAGCCCGGGGGGGGGAATCACTAGCACAGATACGCAGTATTTT. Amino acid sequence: CASSPGGGITSTDTQYF.

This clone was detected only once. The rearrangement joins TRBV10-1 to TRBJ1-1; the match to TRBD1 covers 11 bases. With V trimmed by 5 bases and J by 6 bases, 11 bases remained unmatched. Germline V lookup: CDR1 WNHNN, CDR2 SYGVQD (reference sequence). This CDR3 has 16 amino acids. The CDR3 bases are TGCGCCAGCAGTAACTCGGACAGGGGGCTCGGGGCTGAAGCTTTCTTT. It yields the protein CASSNSDRGLGAEAFF.

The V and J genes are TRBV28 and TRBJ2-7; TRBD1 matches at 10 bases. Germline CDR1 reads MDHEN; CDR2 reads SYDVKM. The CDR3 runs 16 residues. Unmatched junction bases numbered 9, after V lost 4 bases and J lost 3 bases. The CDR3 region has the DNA TGTGCCAGCAGTTACGTCTTCGGGACAGGGGACTACGAGCAGTACTTC. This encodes CASSYVFGTGDYEQYF.

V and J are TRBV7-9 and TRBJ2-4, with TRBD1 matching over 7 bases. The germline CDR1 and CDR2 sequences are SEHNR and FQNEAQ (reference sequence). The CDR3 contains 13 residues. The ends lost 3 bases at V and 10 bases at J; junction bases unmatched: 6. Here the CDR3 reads CASSLGPGGIQYF. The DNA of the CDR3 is TGTGCCAGCAGCTTGGGTCCAGGGGGTATTCAGTACTTC.

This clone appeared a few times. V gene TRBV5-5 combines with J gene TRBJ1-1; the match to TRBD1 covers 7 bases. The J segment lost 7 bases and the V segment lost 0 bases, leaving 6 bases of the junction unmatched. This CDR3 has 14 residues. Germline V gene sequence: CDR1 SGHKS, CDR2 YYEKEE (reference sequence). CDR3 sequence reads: CASSLVYRDSEAFF. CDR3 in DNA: TGTGCCAGCAGCTTGGTTTATCGGGACAGTGAAGCTTTCTTT.

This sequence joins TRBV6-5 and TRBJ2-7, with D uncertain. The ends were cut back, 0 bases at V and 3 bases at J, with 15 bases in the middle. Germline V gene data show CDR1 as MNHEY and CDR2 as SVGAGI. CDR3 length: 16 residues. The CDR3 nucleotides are TGTGCCAGCAGTTACTCGGTGGGTCAGAGGCGCTACGAGCAGTACTTC. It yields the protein CASSYSVGQRRYEQYF.

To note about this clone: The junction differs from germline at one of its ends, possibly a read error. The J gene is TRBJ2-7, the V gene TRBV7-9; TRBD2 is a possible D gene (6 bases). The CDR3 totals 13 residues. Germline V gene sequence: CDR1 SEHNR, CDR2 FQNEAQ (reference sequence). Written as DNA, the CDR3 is TGTTCCAGCAGCTGGCGGAGGGACTACGAGCAGTACTTC. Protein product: CSSSWRRDYEQYF.

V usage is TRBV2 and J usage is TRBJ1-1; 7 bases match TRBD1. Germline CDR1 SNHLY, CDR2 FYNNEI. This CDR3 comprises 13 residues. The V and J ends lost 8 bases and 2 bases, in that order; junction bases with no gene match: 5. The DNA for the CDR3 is TGTGCCAGCGCTCGGACAGGAAACACTGAAGCTTTCTTT. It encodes CASARTGNTEAFF.

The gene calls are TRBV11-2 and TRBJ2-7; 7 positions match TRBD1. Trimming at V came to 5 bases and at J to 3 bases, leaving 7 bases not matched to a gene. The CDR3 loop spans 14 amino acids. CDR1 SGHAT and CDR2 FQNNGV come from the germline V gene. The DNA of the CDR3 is TGTGCCAGCAGCAGCGACAGGGAATACTACGAGCAGTACTTC. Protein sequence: CASSSDREYYEQYF.

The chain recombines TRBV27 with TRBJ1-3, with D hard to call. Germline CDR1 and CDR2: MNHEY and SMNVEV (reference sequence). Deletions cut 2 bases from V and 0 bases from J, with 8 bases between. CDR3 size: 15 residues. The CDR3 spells CASSLTYSSGNTIYF. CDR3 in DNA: TGTGCCAGCAGTTTAACCTATAGCTCTGGAAACACCATATATTTT.

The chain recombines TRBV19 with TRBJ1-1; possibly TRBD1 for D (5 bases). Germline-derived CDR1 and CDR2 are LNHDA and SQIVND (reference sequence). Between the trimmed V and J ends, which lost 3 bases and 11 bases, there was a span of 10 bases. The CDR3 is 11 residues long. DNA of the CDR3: TGTGCCAGTAGTATTCTGGGGCGGGCTTTCTTT. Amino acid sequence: CASSILGRAFF.

CDR3 residues: CASSKDFYTGELFF. In DNA, the CDR3 is TGTGCCAGTAGTAAGGACTTCTACACCGGGGAGCTGTTTTTT. This rearrangement joins TRBV19 to TRBJ2-2, with a possible D match to TRBD2 (5 bases). Germline values: CDR1 LNHDA, CDR2 SQIVND (reference sequence). This CDR3 is 14 amino acids long. Trimming removed 4 bases at V and 3 bases at J, with 9 bases between.

This CDR3 reads CASSTPAGSPPSTGELFF. In nucleotides, the CDR3 is TGTGCCAGCAGCACCCCAGCGGGAAGCCCCCCGAGTACCGGGGAGCTGTTTTTT. The chain links TRBV7-2 to TRBJ2-2; the match to TRBD2 covers 7 bases. This CDR3 spans 18 amino acids. Unmatched junction bases numbered 17, after V lost 5 bases and J lost 5 bases. In germline, CDR1 is SGHTA, CDR2 FQGNSA.

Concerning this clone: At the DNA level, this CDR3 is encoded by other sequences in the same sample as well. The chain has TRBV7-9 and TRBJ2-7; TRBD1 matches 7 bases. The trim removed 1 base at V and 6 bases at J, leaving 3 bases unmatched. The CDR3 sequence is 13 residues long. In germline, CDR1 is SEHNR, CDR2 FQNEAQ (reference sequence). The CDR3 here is CASSLGPGGEQYF. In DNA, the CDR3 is TGTGCCAGCAGCTTAGGGCCAGGGGGCGAGCAGTACTTC.

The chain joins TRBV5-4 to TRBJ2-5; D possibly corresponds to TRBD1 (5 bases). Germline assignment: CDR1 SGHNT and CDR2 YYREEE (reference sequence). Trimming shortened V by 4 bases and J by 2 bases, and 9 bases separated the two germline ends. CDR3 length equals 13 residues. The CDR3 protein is CASSQTDQETQYF. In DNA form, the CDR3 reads TGTGCCAGCAGCCAGACAGATCAAGAGACCCAGTACTTC.